The 32 T cell receptor beta chains below all came from one sample that was sequenced in a study of T cell changes during pregnancy in multiple sclerosis. TCRdb's copy holds only in-frame clones and misses some; the assay was immunoSEQ multiplex PCR. The sample lists around 63,000 clones, roughly 92% occurring once. Sequenced here: CD8+ T cells from peripheral blood mononuclear cells, sampled in the third trimester of pregnancy. All receptors derive from a female donor in good health, enrolled as a control in a pregnancy study.

The chain uses TRBV10-2 and TRBJ2-1; 7 nucleotides match TRBD2. The CDR3 runs to 11 residues. CDR1 WSHSY and CDR2 SAAADI come from the germline V gene. The V segment lost 5 bases and the J segment 10 bases; nucleotides outside the gene matches: 2. The CDR3 loop reads CASSRGEEQFF. CDR3 in DNA: TGCGCCAGCAGTCGGGGGGAAGAGCAGTTCTTC.

The V call is TRBV11-2, the J call TRBJ1-2; possible D gene TRBD1, 5 bases. The CDR3 has 17 residues. CDR1 and CDR2 from the germline V gene are SGHAT and FQNNGV. Trimming removed 2 bases at V and 1 base at J, with 17 bases between. The CDR3 spells CASSLKGLGTFNYGYTF. The CDR3 DNA reads TGTGCCAGCAGCTTAAAGGGGCTGGGCACCTTTAACTATGGCTACACCTTC.

This clone appeared a single time. V usage is TRBV9 and J usage is TRBJ1-4; D might be TRBD1 (6 bases). Germline assignment: CDR1 SGDLS and CDR2 YYNGEE. The V and J ends lost 4 bases and 4 bases respectively, with 8 bases between them. This CDR3 region has 13 residues. The CDR3 sequence is CASSPRGNEKLFF. For the CDR3, the DNA is TGTGCCAGCAGCCCCAGGGGTAATGAAAAACTGTTTTTT.

This chain links TRBV19 with TRBJ1-5, with D possibly being TRBD1 (5 bases). This CDR3 is built from 15 residues. Per germline, CDR1 LNHDA and CDR2 SQIVND (reference sequence). Trimming removed 5 bases at V and 5 bases at J, with 16 bases between. CDR3 coding DNA: TGTGCCAGTAGTCCCCTCGGGGGGATGTATCAGCCCCAGCATTTT. Translating it yields CASSPLGGMYQPQHF.

This clone is a singleton in its sample. This chain links TRBV27 with TRBJ2-7; D is undetermined. Trimming removed 3 bases from V and 4 bases from J, with 4 bases in between. The CDR3 contains 11 residues. Germline loops: CDR1 MNHEY, CDR2 SMNVEV (reference sequence). The CDR3 loop is CASSFKYEQYF. The CDR3, as DNA: TGTGCCAGCAGTTTTAAATACGAGCAGTACTTC.

The chain combines TRBV4-3 with TRBJ1-2; TRBD1 matches 12 bases. CDR1 and CDR2 from the germline V gene are LGHNA and YSLEER. The CDR3 is made up of 17 amino acids. With V trimmed by 1 base and J by 5 bases, 8 bases remained unmatched. The CDR3 here is CASSQGSGTGGGYGYTF. The CDR3 region has the DNA TGCGCCAGCAGCCAAGGGTCCGGGACAGGGGGCGGGTATGGCTACACCTTC.

V usage is TRBV10-3 and J usage is TRBJ2-5; possibly TRBD2 for D (5 bases). From germline, CDR1 is ENHRY and CDR2 SYGVKD. This CDR3 has 15 residues. Deletions cut 9 bases from V and 1 base from J, with 18 bases between. The DNA for the CDR3 is TGTGCCATTTCCCTCCAGGCGGGCCTCCAAGAGACCCAGTACTTC. It is translated as CAISLQAGLQETQYF.

The V and J genes are TRBV30 and TRBJ2-7; 7 nucleotides line up with TRBD2. V was pared by 4 bases and J by 2 bases, with 5 bases of the junction left unmatched. CDR3 length: 13 residues. From germline, CDR1 is GTSNPN and CDR2 SVGIG (reference sequence). CDR3 amino acids: CAWMERGPYEQYF. The CDR3 DNA reads TGTGCCTGGATGGAGCGGGGCCCCTACGAGCAGTACTTC.

The genes are TRBV27 and TRBJ1-2; TRBD1 matches 8 bases. CDR3 size: 15 residues. V shed 6 bases and J 4 bases; nucleotides not matched to a gene: 10. The germline CDR1 and CDR2 sequences are MNHEY and SMNVEV (reference sequence). The CDR3 DNA sequence: TGTGCCAGCAGCTCTTCCAGGGGGCGCTTCTATGGCTACACCTTC. Amino acids: CASSSSRGRFYGYTF.

This clone was counted once. CDR3 DNA sequence: TGTGCCACCAGCAGAGCGCGCAGGGGGTGGGAGCCCCAGCATTTT. This codes for CATSRARRGWEPQHF. This chain connects TRBV15 to TRBJ1-5; 7 bases agree with TRBD1. The CDR3 is made up of 15 amino acids. Trimming took 1 base from V and 8 from J; bases not matched to a gene: 8. CDR1 is LNHNV and CDR2 is YYDKDF in the germline V gene (reference sequence).

CDR3 nucleotide sequence: TGTGCCTGGAGTCTTGATGGGAGGGGGATCTCCTACGAGCAGTACTTC. Encoded protein: CAWSLDGRGISYEQYF. J is TRBJ2-7 and V is TRBV30; TRBD2 is a possible D gene (7 bases). Trimming took off 2 bases at V and 0 bases at J, with 17 bases between the two ends. The CDR3 covers 16 residues. The germline V gene encodes CDR1 GTSNPN and CDR2 SVGIG (reference sequence). Supplemented by reference TRBV30 and TRBJ2-7, the full variable domain reads SQTIHQWPATLVQPVGSPLSLECTVEGTSNPNLYWYRQAAGRGLQLLFYSVGIGQISSEVPQNLSASRPQDRQFILSSKKLLLSDSGFYLCAWSLDGRGISYEQYFGPGTRLTVT.

The chain carries TRBV4-3 and TRBJ2-3; TRBD2 might be the D (5 bases). The CDR3 contains 17 residues. Germline CDR1 LGHNA, CDR2 YSLEER. Trimming removed 4 bases at V and 4 bases at J, with 21 bases between. Here the CDR3 DNA reads TGCGCCAGCAGCCCCCTCCGGGAAAGACAAGTTCCAGATACGCAGTATTTT. Translation: CASSPLRERQVPDTQYF.

This chain uses TRBV7-8 with TRBJ2-1, with D perhaps TRBD1 (6 bases). Per the germline V gene, CDR1 is SGHVS and CDR2 is FQNEAQ. The CDR3 consists of 16 residues. Trimming took off 3 bases at V and 3 bases at J, with 15 bases between the two ends. The CDR3, as DNA: TGTGCCAGCAGCTTCGGGGTTACAGGGCGCTACAATGAGCAGTTCTTC. Translated: CASSFGVTGRYNEQFF.

This clone showed up just once. V gene TRBV27 combines with J gene TRBJ1-5, with TRBD1 matching over 7 bases. V trimming: 6 bases; J trimming: 1 base; junction bases outside the gene matches: 6. The CDR3 totals 15 residues. Germline CDR1 is MNHEY and CDR2 is SMNVEV (reference sequence). CDR3 sequence: CASRGQVGSNQPQHF. The DNA of the CDR3 is TGTGCCAGCAGAGGACAGGTTGGAAGCAATCAGCCCCAGCATTTT.

The chain couples TRBV7-9 to TRBJ2-7; TRBD1 aligns across 9 bases. V was pared by 4 bases and J by 3 bases, with 19 bases of the junction left unmatched. Per germline, CDR1 SEHNR and CDR2 FQNEAQ (reference sequence). This CDR3 has 19 residues. The CDR3 region has the DNA TGTGCCAGCAGCTCCTCCGCCGGAACCCCGGGACAGGGTCGCTACGAGCAGTACTTC. Its protein is CASSSSAGTPGQGRYEQYF.

J is TRBJ1-1 and V is TRBV4-3, with 7 bases identical to TRBD1. CDR1 and CDR2 (germline): LGHNA, YSLEER. V lost 4 bases to trimming and J lost 0 bases; unmatched junction nucleotides: 23. CDR3 length equals 21 residues. The CDR3 coding sequence is TGCGCCAGCAGCCTAGGAACCGGACAGGACGGCCCCCCCGTAATGAACACTGAAGCTTTCTTT. Translated, it gives CASSLGTGQDGPPVMNTEAFF.

This chain connects TRBV4-3 to TRBJ1-6; no definite D call. Trimming shortened V by 4 bases and J by 7 bases, and 11 bases separated the two germline ends. The germline V gene encodes CDR1 LGHNA and CDR2 YSLEER. The CDR3 runs to 14 residues. CDR3 region: CASSRVGANSPLHF. The CDR3 coding sequence is TGCGCCAGCAGCCGTGTAGGAGCCAATTCACCCCTCCACTTT.

V is TRBV4-1 and J is TRBJ2-1, with TRBD1 as a possible D gene (6 bases). This CDR3 region has 12 residues. Trimming shortened V by 4 bases and J by 7 bases, and 8 bases separated the two germline ends. Germline CDR1 reads MGHRA; CDR2 reads YSYEKL. The CDR3 DNA is TGCGCCAGCAGCCGCGGACAGAATGAGCAGTTCTTC. Translated: CASSRGQNEQFF.

The chain carries TRBV9 and TRBJ2-1; 12 nucleotides align to TRBD2. The CDR3 sequence is 16 residues long. With 0 bases clipped from V and 7 bases from J, the junction kept 5 bases outside the gene matches. Germline V gene lookup returns CDR1 SGDLS and CDR2 YYNGEE. CDR3 nucleotides: TGTGCCAGCAGCGTAGTGGCTAGCGGGGGGGCAAATGAGCAGTTCTTC. Translating it yields CASSVVASGGANEQFF.

V and J are TRBV7-8 and TRBJ1-5; TRBD1 matches at 7 bases. The CDR3 contains 17 residues. The J segment lost 0 bases and the V segment lost 2 bases, leaving 7 bases of the junction unmatched. Germline CDR1 SGHVS, CDR2 FQNEAQ. CDR3 sequence reads: CASSLNDRVYSNQPQHF. The DNA for the CDR3 is TGTGCCAGCAGCTTAAATGACAGGGTTTATAGCAATCAGCCCCAGCATTTT.

The J gene is TRBJ1-1, the V gene TRBV5-8; the D is unclear. CDR1 SGHTS and CDR2 YDEGEE come from the germline V gene. The CDR3 covers 14 residues. V lost 1 base, J lost 10 bases, and 17 bases lay in between. The CDR3 loop reads CASSLFTAGLGAFF. As DNA, the CDR3 is TGTGCCAGCAGCTTGTTTACGGCGGGTTTGGGAGCTTTCTTT.

The chain couples TRBV6-5 to TRBJ1-5; TRBD1 matches at 7 bases. Germline V CDR1 and CDR2: MNHEY, SVGAGI. There are 15 residues in the CDR3. V was clipped by 5 bases and J by 4 bases; unmatched bases: 8. The CDR3 loop is CASSPDGTANQPQHF. CDR3 nucleotides: TGTGCCAGCAGTCCCGATGGGACAGCTAATCAGCCCCAGCATTTT.

The chain joins TRBV7-9 to TRBJ2-1; D is possibly TRBD2 (5 bases). Germline V lookup: CDR1 SEHNR, CDR2 FQNEAQ (reference sequence). This CDR3 contains 14 residues. Between the trimmed V and J ends, which lost 5 bases and 9 bases, there was a span of 17 bases. CDR3 coding DNA: TGTGCCAGCAGCCCACCAGGCCTTGCGGGTGAGCAGTTCTTC. It encodes CASSPPGLAGEQFF.

This clone was detected a few times. This chain joins TRBV6-5 and TRBJ2-5, with 7 bases lining up with TRBD1. J gave up 2 bases and V 4 bases, and 7 bases lay outside the gene matches. The CDR3 has 15 amino acids. Germline assignment: CDR1 MNHEY and CDR2 SVGAGI. The CDR3 coding sequence is TGTGCCAGCAGTTCTACAGGGGCGATTCAAGAGACCCAGTACTTC. Translation: CASSSTGAIQETQYF.

The rearrangement joins TRBV4-3 to TRBJ2-5; 10 bases map to TRBD1. V was pared by 4 bases and J by 1 base, with 3 bases of the junction left unmatched. CDR1 and CDR2 (germline): LGHNA, YSLEER. This CDR3 comprises 15 residues. This CDR3 is CASSRGTGAQETQYF. The DNA of the CDR3 is TGCGCCAGCAGCCGAGGGACAGGGGCCCAAGAGACCCAGTACTTC.

The V call is TRBV7-2, the J call TRBJ1-1; D is unclear. The CDR3 is 15 amino acids. Trimming removed 0 bases at V and 1 base at J, with 9 bases between. The germline V gene encodes CDR1 SGHTA and CDR2 FQGNSA. CDR3 DNA sequence: TGTGCCAGCAGCTTAGCGTTGTCCGGGAACACTGAAGCTTTCTTT. It is translated as CASSLALSGNTEAFF.

The V call is TRBV12-5, the J call TRBJ2-3, with D unclear. Germline CDR1 is LGHNT and CDR2 is FRNRAP. The CDR3 has 15 residues. Trimming shortened V by 2 bases and J by 2 bases, and 11 bases separated the two germline ends. The CDR3 DNA reads as TGTGCTAGTGGTTTGACAGCCTTTAACACAGATACGCAGTATTTT. Translating gives CASGLTAFNTDTQYF.

This clone was picked up a small number of times. The rearrangement links TRBV6-4 to TRBJ2-1, with 7 bases that match TRBD2. This CDR3 has 13 amino acids. Unmatched junction bases numbered 2, after V lost 0 bases and J lost 9 bases. Germline lookup yields CDR1 MRHNA and CDR2 SNTAGT. CDR3 loop: CASSDSGEGEQFF. In nucleotides, the CDR3 is TGTGCCAGCAGTGACTCGGGGGAGGGTGAGCAGTTCTTC.

The rearrangement links TRBV4-2 to TRBJ1-5; D perhaps matches TRBD1 (5 bases). Trimming removed 4 bases at V and 1 base at J, with 11 bases between. This CDR3 contains 15 residues. Germline CDR1 LGHNA, CDR2 YNFKEQ. The CDR3 reads CASSPAAGSNQPQHF. In DNA form, the CDR3 reads TGTGCCAGCAGCCCCGCCGCAGGGAGCAATCAGCCCCAGCATTTT.

This chain joins TRBV4-1 and TRBJ2-6, with D possibly TRBD1 on 6 matching bases. The CDR3 extends over 15 amino acids. V was shortened by 1 base and J by 3 bases, with 7 bases between the two germline ends. CDR1 and CDR2 (germline): MGHRA, YSYEKL. For the CDR3, the DNA is TGCGCCAGCAGCCAAGTAGGGGGTGGGGCCAACGTCCTGACTTTC. Encoded protein: CASSQVGGGANVLTF.

V gene TRBV5-5 combines with J gene TRBJ2-1; D possibly corresponds to TRBD1 (5 bases). Trimming removed 4 bases at V and 3 bases at J, with 14 bases between. Germline V gives CDR1 SGHKS, CDR2 YYEKEE (reference sequence). The length of the CDR3 is 15 residues. As DNA, the CDR3 is TGTGCCAGCAGCACTGACAGAAGTTACTACAATGAGCAGTTCTTC. Translation: CASSTDRSYYNEQFF. The full variable domain, in which reference TRBV5-5 and TRBJ2-1 provide the parts outside the CDR3, is DAGVTQSPTHLIKTRGQQVTLRCSPISGHKSVSWYQQVLGQGPQFIFQYYEKEERGRGNFPDRFSARQFPNYSSELNVNALLLGDSALYLCASSTDRSYYNEQFFGPGTRLTVL.

V and J are TRBV7-9 and TRBJ2-7, with D perhaps TRBD1 (5 bases). V lost 3 bases to trimming and J lost 2 bases, with 11 bases between them. Germline lookup yields CDR1 SEHNR and CDR2 FQNEAQ (reference sequence). This CDR3 has 14 residues. The CDR3 DNA reads TGTGCCAGCAGCTTTGAAGACAGCCCCTACGAGCAGTACTTC. Protein sequence: CASSFEDSPYEQYF.